This T cell receptor beta chain was identified during a study of blood T cells in healthy people across ages. Regarding the study as a whole: Possibly confounding the expanded clonotype changes was the fact that donor CMV status was unknown.

Primed by a sample-barcoded 5' primer and a J-beta primer mix, a second PCR proceeded for 7 to 11 cycles. TCRdb fed the 5' RACE reads into MiXCR, producing one record per CDR3 protein. The data show some 700,000 distinct CDR3 sequences, 43% seen once. Trimming took 8 bases from V and 6 from J; bases not matched to a gene: 9. The CDR3 runs 14 residues. Germline V gene lookup returns CDR1 MDHEN and CDR2 SYDVKM. This clonotype has a handful of counts. Its antigen is unidentified. The receptor comes from a woman aged 55-70 years in good health. The sample comprised blood. The chain combines TRBV28 with TRBJ2-7, with 11 bases aligning to TRBD1. The CDR3 sequence is CASAGTGGSGEQYF. The CDR3 coding sequence is TGTGCCAGCGCCGGGACAGGGGGTTCCGGCGAGCAGTACTTC. Filled out from reference TRBV28 and TRBJ2-7, the complete variable domain reads DVKVTQSSRYLVKRTGEKVFLECVQDMDHENMFWYRQDPGLGLRLIYFSYDVKMKEKGDIPEGYSVSREKKERFSLILESASTNQTSMYLCASAGTGGSGEQYFGPGTRLTVT.